The 17 T cell receptor beta chains reported below all come from one sample, sequenced in a study of blood T cell repertoires in COVID-19. Assay used: immunoSEQ multiplex PCR; TCRdb lists only in-frame clones, some missing. Among roughly 520,000 clones listed, roughly 88% were seen once. Sequencing was done on a sample of PBMCs or T cells enriched from blood (not recorded which). The receptors were gathered from a woman aged 35 to 49 who had recovered from COVID-19.

The chain couples TRBV7-9 to TRBJ2-7, with 8 bases that match TRBD1. The CDR3 covers 14 residues. Germline CDR1 reads SEHNR; CDR2 reads FQNEAQ (reference sequence). Germline trimming cut 6 bases from V and 4 bases from J; bases unmatched to any gene: 8. The CDR3 bases are TGTGCCAGCAGACCTCAGGACAGGGAATACGAGCAGTACTTC. Translating gives CASRPQDREYEQYF.

V and J are TRBV18 and TRBJ2-6; TRBD1 aligns across 8 bases. This CDR3 has 18 residues. Germline lookup yields CDR1 KGHSH and CDR2 LQKENI. With V trimmed by 0 bases and J by 0 bases, 4 bases remained unmatched. The CDR3 region is CASSPPGQGGSGANVLTF. The DNA for the CDR3 is TGTGCCAGCTCACCACCAGGACAGGGCGGCTCTGGGGCCAACGTCCTGACTTTC.

The chain combines TRBV29-1 with TRBJ1-1; no definite D call. The CDR3 consists of 13 residues. Trimming took off 6 bases at V and 0 bases at J, with 11 bases between the two ends. Germline assignment: CDR1 SQVTM and CDR2 ANQGSEA. The CDR3 spells CSVEGLLNTEAFF. DNA of the CDR3: TGCAGCGTCGAGGGCCTTCTGAACACTGAAGCTTTCTTT.

This clone has a single count. The V call is TRBV19, the J call TRBJ2-3; TRBD2 aligns across 14 bases. Germline CDR1 reads LNHDA; CDR2 reads SQIVND (reference sequence). J gave up 2 bases and V 10 bases, and 5 bases lay outside the gene matches. This CDR3 comprises 15 residues. The CDR3 sequence: CATSTSGRDTDTQYF. Here the CDR3 DNA reads TGTGCCACCTCGACTAGCGGGAGGGACACAGATACGCAGTATTTT. The complete variable domain, with remaining parts taken from reference TRBV19 and TRBJ2-3, reads DGGITQSPKYLFRKEGQNVTLSCEQNLNHDAMYWYRQDPGQGLRLIYYSQIVNDFQKGDIAEGYSVSREKKESFPLTVTSAQKNPTAFYLCATSTSGRDTDTQYFGPGTRLTVL.

V gene TRBV6-5 combines with J gene TRBJ2-5; 8 nucleotides align to TRBD1. Germline V gene lookup returns CDR1 MNHEY and CDR2 SVGAGI. This CDR3 comprises 13 residues. V lost 8 bases to trimming and J lost 4 bases; unmatched junction nucleotides: 6. CDR3 loop: CASLPGGSETQYF. CDR3 coding DNA: TGTGCCAGCCTCCCAGGGGGCTCAGAGACCCAGTACTTC.

The V and J genes are TRBV27 and TRBJ2-7; TRBD2 agrees at 8 bases. Germline V gene sequence: CDR1 MNHEY, CDR2 SMNVEV (reference sequence). The CDR3 runs 14 residues. V gave up 6 bases and J gave up 7 bases; unmatched junction bases: 11. The CDR3 sequence: CASRPTIAGREQYF. The DNA of the CDR3 is TGTGCCAGCAGACCCACCATAGCGGGAAGGGAGCAGTACTTC.

The rearrangement links TRBV19 to TRBJ2-2; the match to TRBD1 covers 8 bases. Germline-derived CDR1 and CDR2 are LNHDA and SQIVND (reference sequence). This CDR3 has 16 amino acids. J was trimmed by 7 bases and V by 3 bases; bases with no gene match: 10. The CDR3 coding sequence is TGTGCCAGTAGTATGGATAACAGGGGGTCAAACGGGGAGCTGTTTTTT. Amino acids: CASSMDNRGSNGELFF.

The J gene is TRBJ2-2, the V gene TRBV5-1; 9 bases match TRBD1. The CDR3 contains 15 residues. Looked up from germline, CDR1 is SGHRS and CDR2 is YFSETQ. V shed 4 bases, J shed 3 bases, and the junction held 4 bases outside the gene matches. The CDR3 spells CASSMTGGHTGELFF. CDR3 in DNA: TGCGCCAGCAGCATGACAGGGGGTCACACCGGGGAGCTGTTTTTT.

The chain combines TRBV30 with TRBJ2-7; possibly TRBD2 for D (6 bases). The CDR3 contains 15 residues. V was trimmed by 4 bases and J by 6 bases, leaving 22 bases between them. In germline, CDR1 is GTSNPN, CDR2 SVGIG (reference sequence). CDR3 sequence (DNA): TGTGCCTGGAACCTACTCCCGGGACTTGTTGGCGAGCAGTACTTC. Translation: CAWNLLPGLVGEQYF.

In this sample, this clone turned up once. This chain links TRBV27 with TRBJ2-2, with D possibly matching TRBD1 (6 bases). Germline V CDR1 and CDR2: MNHEY, SMNVEV (reference sequence). Trimming took off 5 bases at V and 6 bases at J, with 10 bases between the two ends. The CDR3 spans 13 residues. The CDR3 protein is CASSGQGSGELFF. The DNA for the CDR3 is TGTGCCAGCAGTGGGCAGGGGTCCGGGGAGCTGTTTTTT.

V and J are TRBV18 and TRBJ2-3; 15 nucleotides line up with TRBD2. CDR3 length: 19 amino acids. Germline V CDR1 and CDR2: KGHSH, LQKENI. The V gene end was trimmed by 2 bases and the J gene end by 2 bases; junction bases not matched to a gene: 8. CDR3 sequence (DNA): TGTGCCAGCTCACCATCCGGGACTAGCGGGAGGACCTCCACAGATACGCAGTATTTT. Its protein is CASSPSGTSGRTSTDTQYF. Drawing the rest from reference TRBV18 and TRBJ2-3, the complete variable domain is NAGVMQNPRHLVRRRGQEARLRCSPMKGHSHVYWYRQLPEEGLKFMVYLQKENIIDESGMPKERFSAEFPKEGPSILRIQQVVRGDSAAYFCASSPSGTSGRTSTDTQYFGPGTRLTVL.

This rearrangement joins TRBV4-2 to TRBJ1-1; D may be TRBD1 (6 bases). The V end was cut by 3 bases, the J end by 1 base, with 9 bases between. The CDR3 totals 14 residues. Per germline, CDR1 LGHNA and CDR2 YNFKEQ. CDR3 nucleotides: TGTGCCAGCAGCCAGCGGACAGCGAACACTGAAGCTTTCTTT. Protein product: CASSQRTANTEAFF.

J is TRBJ1-1 and V is TRBV18, with D possibly TRBD1 on 5 matching bases. Germline CDR1 is KGHSH and CDR2 is LQKENI. Trimming took off 5 bases at V and 1 base at J, with 23 bases between the two ends. The CDR3 loop spans 18 amino acids. This CDR3 reads CASSLVQNVRVQNTEAFF. Written as DNA, the CDR3 is TGTGCCAGCTCATTGGTCCAAAACGTCAGGGTTCAGAACACTGAAGCTTTCTTT.

V gene TRBV7-2 combines with J gene TRBJ2-7; D possibly corresponds to TRBD1 (5 bases). The germline V gene has CDR1 SGHTA and CDR2 FQGNSA. This CDR3 contains 13 residues. The V and J ends lost 6 bases and 1 base respectively, with 10 bases between them. In DNA, the CDR3 is TGTGCCAGCAGTTGGAAGGGGTCCTACGAGCAGTACTTC. This codes for CASSWKGSYEQYF.

The V and J genes are TRBV4-3 and TRBJ2-7; TRBD2 aligns across 10 bases. The CDR3 sequence is 17 residues long. Per germline, CDR1 LGHNA and CDR2 YSLEER. Losses at the gene ends were 0 bases for V and 2 bases for J; bases not matched to a gene: 7. The CDR3 DNA follows: TGCGCCAGCAGCCAAGATCACCTAAGCGGGAGGGCCTACGAGCAGTACTTC. Its translation: CASSQDHLSGRAYEQYF.

The rearrangement uses TRBV7-9 and TRBJ2-1; 7 bases match TRBD2. This CDR3 has 13 residues. Looked up from germline, CDR1 is SEHNR and CDR2 is FQNEAQ (reference sequence). V shed 4 bases and J 10 bases; nucleotides not matched to a gene: 7. The CDR3 loop reads CASSWGGGEEQFF. In DNA, the CDR3 is TGTGCCAGCAGCTGGGGCGGGGGTGAGGAGCAGTTCTTC.

This chain joins TRBV5-8 and TRBJ2-3, with TRBD2 matching over 7 bases. The CDR3 runs 14 residues. Trimming at V came to 0 bases and at J to 4 bases, leaving 2 bases not matched to a gene. Per the germline V gene, CDR1 is SGHTS and CDR2 is YDEGEE. CDR3 bases: TGTGCCAGCAGCTTGGGACTAGCTGCAGATACGCAGTATTTT. It encodes CASSLGLAADTQYF.